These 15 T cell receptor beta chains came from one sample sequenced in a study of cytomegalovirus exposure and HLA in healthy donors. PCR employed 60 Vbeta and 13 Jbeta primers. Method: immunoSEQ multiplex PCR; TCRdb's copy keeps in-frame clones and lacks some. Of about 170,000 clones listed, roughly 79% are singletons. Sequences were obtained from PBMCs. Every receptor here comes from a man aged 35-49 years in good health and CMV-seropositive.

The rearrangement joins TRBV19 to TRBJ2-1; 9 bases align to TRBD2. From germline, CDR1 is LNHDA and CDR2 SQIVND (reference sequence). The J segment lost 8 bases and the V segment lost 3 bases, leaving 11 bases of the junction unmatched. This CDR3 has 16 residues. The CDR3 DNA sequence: TGTGCCAGTAGTATCGCCGGCGGGAGGGCCTGGGATGAGCAGTTCTTC. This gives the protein CASSIAGGRAWDEQFF.

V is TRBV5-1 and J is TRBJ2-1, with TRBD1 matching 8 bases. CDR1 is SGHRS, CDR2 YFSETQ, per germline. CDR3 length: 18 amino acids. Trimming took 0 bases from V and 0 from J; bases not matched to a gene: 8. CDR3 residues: CASSLGIRTGNSYNEQFF. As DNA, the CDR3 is TGCGCCAGCAGCTTGGGAATCCGGACAGGGAACTCCTACAATGAGCAGTTCTTC. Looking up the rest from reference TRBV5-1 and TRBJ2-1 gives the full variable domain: KAGVTQTPRYLIKTRGQQVTLSCSPISGHRSVSWYQQTPGQGLQFLFEYFSETQRNKGNFPGRFSGRQFSNSRSEMNVSTLELGDSALYLCASSLGIRTGNSYNEQFFGPGTRLTVL.

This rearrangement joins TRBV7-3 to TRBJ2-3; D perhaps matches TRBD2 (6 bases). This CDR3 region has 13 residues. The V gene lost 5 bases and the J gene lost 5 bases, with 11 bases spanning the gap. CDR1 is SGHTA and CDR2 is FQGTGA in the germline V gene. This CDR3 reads CASSPGSLDTQYF. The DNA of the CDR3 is TGTGCCAGCAGCCCCGGGAGTTTAGATACGCAGTATTTT.

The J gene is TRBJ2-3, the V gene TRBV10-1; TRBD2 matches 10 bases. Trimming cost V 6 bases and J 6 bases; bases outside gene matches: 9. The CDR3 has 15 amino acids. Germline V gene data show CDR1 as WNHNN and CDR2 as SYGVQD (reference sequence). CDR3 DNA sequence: TGCGCCAGCAGCCACAGCGGGAGGGCCGGGGATACGCAGTATTTT. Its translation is CASSHSGRAGDTQYF.

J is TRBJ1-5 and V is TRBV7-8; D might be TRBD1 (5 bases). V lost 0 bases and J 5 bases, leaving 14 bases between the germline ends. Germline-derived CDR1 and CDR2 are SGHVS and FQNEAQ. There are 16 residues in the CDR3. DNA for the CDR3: TGTGCCAGCAGCTTAGCGGAGTATAGGGGTTATCAGCCCCAGCATTTT. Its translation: CASSLAEYRGYQPQHF.

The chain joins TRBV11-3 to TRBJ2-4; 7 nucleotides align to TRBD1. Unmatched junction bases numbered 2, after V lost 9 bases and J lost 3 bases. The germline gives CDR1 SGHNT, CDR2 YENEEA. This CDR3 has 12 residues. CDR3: CASTGDKNIQYF. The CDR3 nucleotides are TGTGCCAGTACAGGGGACAAAAACATTCAGTACTTC.

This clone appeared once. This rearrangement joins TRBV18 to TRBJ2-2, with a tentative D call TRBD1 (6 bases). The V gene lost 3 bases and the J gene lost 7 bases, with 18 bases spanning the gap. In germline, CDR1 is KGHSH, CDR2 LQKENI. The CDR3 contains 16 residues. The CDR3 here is CASSPGRQGSHGELFF. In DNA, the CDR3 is TGTGCCAGCTCACCGGGTCGGCAGGGGAGTCACGGGGAGCTGTTTTTT.

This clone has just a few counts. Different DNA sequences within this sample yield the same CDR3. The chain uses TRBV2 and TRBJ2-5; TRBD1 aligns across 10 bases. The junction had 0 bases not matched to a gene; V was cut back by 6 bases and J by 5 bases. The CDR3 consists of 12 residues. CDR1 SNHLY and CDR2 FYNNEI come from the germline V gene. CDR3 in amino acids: CASRDRGETQYF. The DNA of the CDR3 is TGTGCCAGCAGGGACAGGGGGGAGACCCAGTACTTC.

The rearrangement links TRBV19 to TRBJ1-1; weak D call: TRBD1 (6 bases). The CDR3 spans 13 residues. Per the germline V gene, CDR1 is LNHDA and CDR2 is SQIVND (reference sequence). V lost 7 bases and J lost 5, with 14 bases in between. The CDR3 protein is CASITGQRTEAFF. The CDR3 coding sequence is TGTGCCAGTATTACAGGGCAACGGACTGAAGCTTTCTTT.

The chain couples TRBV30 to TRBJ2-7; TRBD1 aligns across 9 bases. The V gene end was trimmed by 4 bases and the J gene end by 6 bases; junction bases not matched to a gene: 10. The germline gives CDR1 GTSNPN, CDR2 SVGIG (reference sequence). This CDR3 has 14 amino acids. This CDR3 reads CAWNRDRVEGEQYF. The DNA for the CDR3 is TGTGCCTGGAACCGGGACAGGGTAGAAGGCGAGCAGTACTTC.

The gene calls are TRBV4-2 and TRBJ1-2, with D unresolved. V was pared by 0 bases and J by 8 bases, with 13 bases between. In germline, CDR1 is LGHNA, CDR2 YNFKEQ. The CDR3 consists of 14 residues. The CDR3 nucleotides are TGTGCCAGCAGCCAAGATCTGATGGGCTGGGGCTACACCTTC. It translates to CASSQDLMGWGYTF.

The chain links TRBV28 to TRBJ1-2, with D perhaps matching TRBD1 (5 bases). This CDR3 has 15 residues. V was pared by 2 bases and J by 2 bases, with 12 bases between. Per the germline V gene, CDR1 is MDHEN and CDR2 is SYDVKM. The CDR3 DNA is TGTGCCAGCAGTTTAAGGGGTCACCGCAACTATGGCTACACCTTC. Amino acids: CASSLRGHRNYGYTF.

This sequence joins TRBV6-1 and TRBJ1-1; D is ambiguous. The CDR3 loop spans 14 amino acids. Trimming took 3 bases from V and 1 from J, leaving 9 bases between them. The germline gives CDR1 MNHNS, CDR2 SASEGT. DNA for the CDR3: TGTGCCAGCAGTGACGGGTCCCCGAACACTGAAGCTTTCTTT. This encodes CASSDGSPNTEAFF.

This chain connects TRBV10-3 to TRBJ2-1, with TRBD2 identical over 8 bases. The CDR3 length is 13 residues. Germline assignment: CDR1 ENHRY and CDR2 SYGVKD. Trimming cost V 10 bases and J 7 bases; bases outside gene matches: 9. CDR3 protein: CATVGSGGNEQFF. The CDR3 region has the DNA TGTGCCACCGTGGGGTCGGGAGGGAATGAGCAGTTCTTC.

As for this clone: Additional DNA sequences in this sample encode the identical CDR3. In DNA, the CDR3 is TGTGCCAGCAGTGGACAGGGTAACTATGGCTACACCTTC. Translated: CASSGQGNYGYTF. The chain recombines TRBV2 with TRBJ1-2, with TRBD1 matching over 7 bases. The V gene's germline CDR1 is SNHLY and CDR2 FYNNEI. The CDR3 length is 13 residues. V gave up 4 bases and J gave up 1 base; unmatched junction bases: 0.